This TCR beta chain was sequenced for a study of control samples from healthy donors and cancer patients. The V and J ends lost 7 bases and 8 bases, in that order; junction bases with no gene match: 4. Per the germline V gene, CDR1 is SQVTM and CDR2 is ANQGSEA. This CDR3 is 12 amino acids long. The assay was immunoSEQ multiplex PCR, and TCRdb's table has in-frame clones only and misses some. In the table there are under 450,000 clones, 80% to 95% of which are singletons. This clonotype originated in a middle-aged man with head and neck cancer. The specimen sequenced was PBMCs. The chain carries TRBV29-1 and TRBJ2-1; 11 bases align to TRBD1. CDR3 sequence reads: CSARTGGDEQFF. CDR3 sequence (DNA): TGCAGCGCCCGGACAGGGGGCGATGAGCAGTTCTTC.